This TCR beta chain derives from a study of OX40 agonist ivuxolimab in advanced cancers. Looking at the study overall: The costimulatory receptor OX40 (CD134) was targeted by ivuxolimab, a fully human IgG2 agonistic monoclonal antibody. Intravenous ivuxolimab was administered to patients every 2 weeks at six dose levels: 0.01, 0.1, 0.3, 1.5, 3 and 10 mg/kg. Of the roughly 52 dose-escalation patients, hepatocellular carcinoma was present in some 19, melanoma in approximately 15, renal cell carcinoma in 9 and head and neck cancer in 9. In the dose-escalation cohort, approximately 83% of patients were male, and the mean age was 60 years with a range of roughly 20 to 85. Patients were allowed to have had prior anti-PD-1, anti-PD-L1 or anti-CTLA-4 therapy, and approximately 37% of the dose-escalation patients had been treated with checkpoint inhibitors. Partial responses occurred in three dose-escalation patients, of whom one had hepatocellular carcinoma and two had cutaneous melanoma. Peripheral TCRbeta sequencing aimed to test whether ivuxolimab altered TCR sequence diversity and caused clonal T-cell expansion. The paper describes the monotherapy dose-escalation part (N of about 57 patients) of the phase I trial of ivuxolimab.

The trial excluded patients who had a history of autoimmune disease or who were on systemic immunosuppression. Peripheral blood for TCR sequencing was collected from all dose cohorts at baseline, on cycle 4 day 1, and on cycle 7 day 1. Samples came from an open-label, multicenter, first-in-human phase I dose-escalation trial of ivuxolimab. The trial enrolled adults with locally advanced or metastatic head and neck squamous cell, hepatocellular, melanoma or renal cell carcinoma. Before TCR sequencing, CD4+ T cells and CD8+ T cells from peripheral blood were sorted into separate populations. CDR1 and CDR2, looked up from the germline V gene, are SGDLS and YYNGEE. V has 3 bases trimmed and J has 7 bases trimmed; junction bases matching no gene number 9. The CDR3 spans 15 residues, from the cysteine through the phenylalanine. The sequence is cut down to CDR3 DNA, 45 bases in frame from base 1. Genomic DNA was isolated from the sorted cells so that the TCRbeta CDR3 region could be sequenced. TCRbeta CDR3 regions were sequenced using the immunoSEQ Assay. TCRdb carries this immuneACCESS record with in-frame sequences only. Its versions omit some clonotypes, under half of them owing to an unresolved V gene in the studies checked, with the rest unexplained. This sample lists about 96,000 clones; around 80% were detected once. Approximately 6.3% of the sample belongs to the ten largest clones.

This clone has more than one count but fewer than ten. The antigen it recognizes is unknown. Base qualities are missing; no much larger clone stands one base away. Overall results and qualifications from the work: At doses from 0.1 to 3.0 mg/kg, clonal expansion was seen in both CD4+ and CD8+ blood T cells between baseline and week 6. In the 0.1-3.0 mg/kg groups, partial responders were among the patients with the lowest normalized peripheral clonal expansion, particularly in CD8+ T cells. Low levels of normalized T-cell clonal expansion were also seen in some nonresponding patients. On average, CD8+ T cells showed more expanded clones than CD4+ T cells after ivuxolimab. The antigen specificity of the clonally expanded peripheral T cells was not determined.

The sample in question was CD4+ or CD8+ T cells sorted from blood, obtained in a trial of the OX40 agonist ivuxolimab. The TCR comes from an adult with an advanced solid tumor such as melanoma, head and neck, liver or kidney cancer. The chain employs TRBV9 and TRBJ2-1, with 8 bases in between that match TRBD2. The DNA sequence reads TGTGCCAGCAGCGGGTATGGGACTAGGGGGAATGAGCAGTTCTTC. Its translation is CASSGYGTRGNEQFF.